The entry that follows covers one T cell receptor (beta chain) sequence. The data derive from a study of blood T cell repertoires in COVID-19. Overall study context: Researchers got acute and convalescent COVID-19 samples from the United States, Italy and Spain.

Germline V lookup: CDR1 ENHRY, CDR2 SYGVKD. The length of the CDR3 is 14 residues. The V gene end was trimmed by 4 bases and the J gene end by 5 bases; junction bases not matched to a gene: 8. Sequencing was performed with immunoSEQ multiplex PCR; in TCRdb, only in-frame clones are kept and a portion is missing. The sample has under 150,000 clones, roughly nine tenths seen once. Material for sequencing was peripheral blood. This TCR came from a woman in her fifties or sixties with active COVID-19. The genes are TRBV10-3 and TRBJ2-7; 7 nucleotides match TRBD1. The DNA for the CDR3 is TGTGCCATCAGTGTATCGGGACAGTTCGACGAGCAGTACTTC. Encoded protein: CAISVSGQFDEQYF.